Sequencing of this T cell receptor (beta chain) was carried out in a study of CD8 T cell repertoires and HIV-1 epitope variants. Across the study: Twenty-five autologous and known Gag and Nef epitope variant peptides each stimulated T cells separately. Tested: three Gag epitope families, Nef HW9 and YT9.

On this clone itself: Its antigen is not known.

Trimming left V 7 bases short and J 8 bases short, with 21 bases between. The CDR3 is 15 amino acids. Germline V gives CDR1 ENHRY, CDR2 SYGVKD. Method: immunoSEQ multiplex PCR; TCRdb's copy keeps in-frame clones and lacks some. The profile shows nearly 3,500 clones, roughly 70% of them singletons. Sequenced material: cultured CD8+ T cells derived from PBMCs. The chain recombines TRBV10-3 with TRBJ2-1, with D maybe TRBD1 (6 bases). The sequence was obtained from a male donor with HIV. The CDR3 protein is CAITVRQAGRYEQFF. CDR3 DNA: TGTGCCATCACCGTCAGACAGGCCGGTCGGTATGAGCAGTTCTTC.